This TCR beta chain was captured by sequencing in a study of T cell repertoires in cytomegalovirus infection. Whole-study results and caveats: HLA-C-restricted CMV-specific TCR beta clonotypes prevailed in the ex vivo response. Summed frequency of shared TCR beta families picked out CMV carriers who also had the relevant HLA.

The germline CDR1 and CDR2 sequences are LNHDA and SQIVND (reference sequence). The CDR3 covers 14 residues. V was cut by 9 bases and J by 0 bases, with 14 bases left in between. Comment on this clonotype: Its specificity is not known.

One entry per CDR3 protein results from TCRdb running MiXCR on the reads. Of under 300,000 distinct CDR3 sequences in the sample, less than 25% were seen once. The J gene is TRBJ1-2, the V gene TRBV19; D perhaps matches TRBD1 (5 bases). The sequence came from a human donor in good health (CMV status not recorded). Some clones in this sample may be carry-over from other donors' samples. This sample comprised cultured PBMCs, obtained from culture after CMV antigen stimulation. This chain's CDR3 is CASYEGTTNYGYTF. DNA of the CDR3: TGTGCCAGCTATGAAGGGACCACTAACTATGGCTACACCTTC. Combining the CDR3 with reference TRBV19 and TRBJ1-2 gives the whole variable domain DGGITQSPKYLFRKEGQNVTLSCEQNLNHDAMYWYRQDPGQGLRLIYYSQIVNDFQKGDIAEGYSVSREKKESFPLTVTSAQKNPTAFYLCASYEGTTNYGYTFGSGTRLTVV.